Each of the 23 T cell receptor beta chains below was sequenced from the same sample in a study of T-cell reconstitution after alpha-beta-depleted transplantation in children. Molecular barcoding with unique molecular identifiers was used for the TCRbeta library. TCRdb fed the PCR reads into MiXCR, producing one record per CDR3 protein. Of roughly 350,000 distinct CDR3 sequences in the sample, 15% to 20% were seen once. The source was PBMCs, mostly from graft donor cells, collected 360 days after TCRalphabeta/CD19-depleted stem cell transplant. These receptors were obtained from a male patient between 2 and 15 years old who had a stem cell transplant for acute lymphoblastic leukemia, so the T cells may come from the graft donor.

This clonotype has at least ten counts. V usage is TRBV6-6 and J usage is TRBJ1-4; D unclear. The CDR3 runs 13 residues. CDR1 is MNHNY, CDR2 SVGAGI, per germline (reference sequence). The V gene lost 7 bases and the J gene lost 6 bases, with 12 bases spanning the gap. Written as DNA, the CDR3 is TGTGCCAGCACTCCATCGAGGGATGAAAAACTGTTTTTT. Protein sequence: CASTPSRDEKLFF.

J is TRBJ2-1 and V is TRBV4-3; D not resolved. This CDR3 is built from 14 residues. The V end was cut by 0 bases, the J end by 6 bases, with 9 bases between. Germline V gene sequence: CDR1 LGHNA, CDR2 YSLEER. In DNA, the CDR3 is TGCGCCAGCAGCCAAGAGTTTCCGGGCAATGAGCAGTTCTTC. Its translation: CASSQEFPGNEQFF.

This clonotype was detected only a few times. V and J are TRBV28 and TRBJ2-1, with 9 bases lining up with TRBD1. The junction had 11 bases not matched to a gene; V was cut back by 4 bases and J by 7 bases. Germline V lookup: CDR1 MDHEN, CDR2 SYDVKM. There are 16 residues in the CDR3. The CDR3 DNA is TGTGCCAGCAGTTCGTTGGACAGGGGAGTAGAGAATGAGCAGTTCTTC. This sequence encodes CASSSLDRGVENEQFF.

The chain employs TRBV7-3 and TRBJ2-1; 11 bases line up with TRBD2. V shed 0 bases, J shed 3 bases, and the junction held 7 bases outside the gene matches. The CDR3 has 18 residues. Germline V gives CDR1 SGHTA, CDR2 FQGTGA. CDR3 DNA: TGTGCCAGCAGCTTAACGGGACTAGCGGAGCTTGACTACAATGAGCAGTTCTTC. Translating it yields CASSLTGLAELDYNEQFF.

This clonotype was found many times. The chain combines TRBV7-8 with TRBJ1-2, with D tentatively TRBD1 (5 bases). The CDR3 is 16 amino acids. Trimming took 5 bases from V and 4 from J, leaving 20 bases between them. Per germline, CDR1 SGHVS and CDR2 FQNEAQ. The chain's CDR3 is CASSTRDAGDGYGYTF. The DNA of the CDR3 is TGTGCCAGCAGCACCCGGGACGCCGGGGATGGCTATGGCTACACCTTC.

This clonotype showed up just a few times. The DNA of the CDR3 is TGTGCCAGCAGCGTAGGAGGTTTAGCGGGAGTGGTTGAGCAGTACTTC. Its translation: CASSVGGLAGVVEQYF. The V call is TRBV9, the J call TRBJ2-7; 9 bases agree with TRBD2. The CDR3 contains 16 residues. Trimming at V came to 0 bases and at J to 7 bases, leaving 11 bases not matched to a gene. Germline lookup yields CDR1 SGDLS and CDR2 YYNGEE.

In its sample, this clonotype was seen a few times. The rearrangement uses TRBV5-1 and TRBJ2-1, with 11 bases matching TRBD2. The germline CDR1 and CDR2 sequences are SGHRS and YFSETQ. Trimming cost V 3 bases and J 8 bases; bases outside gene matches: 7. The CDR3 totals 15 residues. Written as DNA, the CDR3 is TGCGCCAGCAGCTCCGGGACTAGCGGATACGATGAGCAGTTCTTC. This translates into CASSSGTSGYDEQFF. Drawing the rest from reference TRBV5-1 and TRBJ2-1, the complete variable domain is KAGVTQTPRYLIKTRGQQVTLSCSPISGHRSVSWYQQTPGQGLQFLFEYFSETQRNKGNFPGRFSGRQFSNSRSEMNVSTLELGDSALYLCASSSGTSGYDEQFFGPGTRLTVL.

The chain combines TRBV24-1 with TRBJ2-1; unclear D gene. V shed 3 bases and J shed 12 bases, with 11 bases lying between them. CDR3 size: 12 residues. The germline gives CDR1 KGHDR, CDR2 SFDVKD. The CDR3 DNA is TGTGCCACCAGTGATACCGGCTTAGGGCAGTTCTTC. Translating gives CATSDTGLGQFF.

This clonotype was detected many times. The V call is TRBV4-1, the J call TRBJ2-5; D might be TRBD2 (6 bases). Looked up from germline, CDR1 is MGHRA and CDR2 is YSYEKL. V lost 1 base to trimming and J lost 3 bases, with 9 bases between them. There are 14 residues in the CDR3. The CDR3 sequence is CASSQVTGEETQYF. The DNA of the CDR3 is TGCGCCAGCAGCCAAGTCACGGGAGAAGAGACCCAGTACTTC.

The chain is built from TRBV20-1 and TRBJ2-1, with 9 bases aligning to TRBD2. Germline V gene data show CDR1 as DFQATT and CDR2 as SNEGSKA (reference sequence). The CDR3 spans 14 residues. V trimming: 6 bases; J trimming: 9 bases; junction bases outside the gene matches: 12. The chain's CDR3 is CSAGTSRWGGEQFF. CDR3 DNA: TGCAGTGCCGGGACTAGCCGATGGGGTGGTGAGCAGTTCTTC.

The chain couples TRBV7-9 to TRBJ2-7; a possible D gene is TRBD1 (6 bases). Per germline, CDR1 SEHNR and CDR2 FQNEAQ (reference sequence). V shed 6 bases and J shed 9 bases, with 15 bases lying between them. This CDR3 spans 12 amino acids. The CDR3 nucleotides are TGTGCCAGCAGTTTTAAGGGACACGCGCAGTACTTC. Its protein product is CASSFKGHAQYF.

This clonotype was observed many times. The rearrangement uses TRBV4-1 and TRBJ2-1; D is perhaps TRBD2 (5 bases). The CDR3 spans 14 residues. Germline V CDR1 and CDR2: MGHRA, YSYEKL. V was pared by 0 bases and J by 8 bases, with 11 bases between. The CDR3 nucleotides read TGCGCCAGCAGCCAAGACAGCTCGCGGGATGAGCAGTTCTTC. Translation: CASSQDSSRDEQFF.

The chain carries TRBV5-1 and TRBJ2-4, with 7 bases lining up with TRBD2. The CDR3 consists of 16 residues. The germline gives CDR1 SGHRS, CDR2 YFSETQ. With V trimmed by 3 bases and J by 0 bases, 6 bases remained unmatched. The CDR3: CASSSLALLAKNIQYF. The CDR3 nucleotides are TGCGCCAGCAGCTCACTAGCGCTACTAGCCAAAAACATTCAGTACTTC.

This clonotype was picked up a small number of times. The chain has TRBV4-1 and TRBJ2-5; D gene uncertain. CDR1 is MGHRA, CDR2 YSYEKL, per germline. V lost 3 bases and J 3 bases, leaving 14 bases between the germline ends. The CDR3 spans 15 residues. For the CDR3, the DNA is TGCGCCAGCAGCCATATCCGAGGCAGCAAAGAGACCCAGTACTTC. This encodes CASSHIRGSKETQYF.

This clonotype was recorded a few times. The chain has TRBV12-3 or TRBV12-4 and TRBJ1-2; D may be TRBD1 (5 bases). This CDR3 has 14 amino acids. The V gene lost 3 bases and the J gene lost 2 bases, with 10 bases spanning the gap. The DNA of the CDR3 is TGTGCCAGCAGTTTTGGGGGACGCAACTATGGCTACACCTTC. This encodes CASSFGGRNYGYTF.

A few counts support this clonotype. The chain joins TRBV4-3 to TRBJ2-3; D remains ambiguous. CDR3 length: 15 residues. Trimming stripped 5 bases from V and 4 bases from J, with 16 bases between. Germline CDR1 is LGHNA and CDR2 is YSLEER. This chain's CDR3 is CASSYRPMRPDTQYF. The CDR3 bases are TGCGCCAGCAGCTACCGTCCCATGCGCCCAGATACGCAGTATTTT.

The CDR3 DNA is TGCGCCAGCAGTGATAAACCAGACACCGGGGAGCTGTTTTTT. The encoded protein is CASSDKPDTGELFF. The chain joins TRBV10-2 to TRBJ2-2; D unclear. Trimming pared 3 bases from V and 3 bases from J, leaving 8 bases between. The CDR3 is 14 residues long. Per the germline V gene, CDR1 is WSHSY and CDR2 is SAAADI.

This clonotype was observed many times. The J gene is TRBJ2-7, the V gene TRBV6-2 or TRBV6-3; D not certain. Germline CDR1 and CDR2: MNHEY and SVGEGT. The CDR3 is 16 amino acids. The V and J ends lost 6 bases and 1 base respectively, with 19 bases between them. This CDR3 reads CASSALHSSPSYEQYF. The CDR3 DNA follows: TGTGCCAGCAGCGCCCTACATAGTTCGCCTTCCTACGAGCAGTACTTC.

The chain joins TRBV4-2 to TRBJ2-3; no firm D call. This CDR3 is 15 amino acids long. Trimming stripped 0 bases from V and 7 bases from J, with 14 bases between. CDR1 and CDR2 (germline): LGHNA, YNFKEQ. CDR3 sequence (DNA): TGTGCCAGCAGCCAAGATCCAGGAATCGTGAATACGCAGTATTTT. Translated: CASSQDPGIVNTQYF.

The rearrangement links TRBV5-1 to TRBJ2-7, with D unclear. V shed 4 bases and J shed 7 bases, with 9 bases lying between them. The CDR3 extends over 11 amino acids. Per germline, CDR1 SGHRS and CDR2 YFSETQ. DNA for the CDR3: TGCGCCAGCAGCGCTGTGGATGAGCAGTACTTC. Residues: CASSAVDEQYF.

The chain combines TRBV4-3 with TRBJ2-1, with D possibly matching TRBD2 (6 bases). Germline V lookup: CDR1 LGHNA, CDR2 YSLEER. Trimming removed 3 bases from V and 2 bases from J, with 11 bases in between. The CDR3 extends over 15 amino acids. Here the CDR3 DNA reads TGCGCCAGCAGCCAGGGACTCCAAGCCTACAATGAGCAGTTCTTC. This encodes CASSQGLQAYNEQFF.

The rearrangement links TRBV27 to TRBJ1-5, with a possible D match to TRBD1 (5 bases). The CDR3 contains 14 residues. Trimming shortened V by 5 bases and J by 5 bases, and 13 bases separated the two germline ends. Germline lookup yields CDR1 MNHEY and CDR2 SMNVEV (reference sequence). CDR3 residues: CASSLVQGYQPQHF. The CDR3 DNA sequence: TGTGCCAGCAGTCTGGTCCAGGGTTATCAGCCCCAGCATTTT.

The table lists this clonotype with a few counts. The chain joins TRBV9 to TRBJ2-2; D not resolved. V was trimmed by 0 bases and J by 6 bases, leaving 6 bases between them. This CDR3 has 13 residues. CDR1 is SGDLS and CDR2 is YYNGEE in the germline V gene. The CDR3 DNA reads as TGTGCCAGCAGCGTAGCCTGGTCCGGGGAGCTGTTTTTT. Translation gives CASSVAWSGELFF.